Below, 27 T cell receptor beta chains from the same sample are listed, as sequenced in a study of spatial heterogeneity in lung cancer. Their cognate antigens are unknown. In TCRdb, the 5' RACE reads were re-called with MiXCR into one record per CDR3 protein. Among some 5,500 distinct CDR3 sequences, around 15% were seen once, and the ten largest hold roughly 10%. The time point denotes: sample taken at primary tumor resection. Study-wide points: Expanded alpha and beta TCR counts within tumors tracked tumor mutation counts.

Sequencing was performed on lung tumor tissue, taken at surgery. These receptors originate from a male donor with early-stage non-small cell lung cancer.

This clonotype was observed at least ten times. The chain uses TRBV7-2 and TRBJ1-5, with 7 bases that match TRBD1. CDR3 length: 16 amino acids. The ends lost 4 bases at V and 4 bases at J; junction bases unmatched: 10. In germline, CDR1 is SGHTA, CDR2 FQGNSA. This CDR3 reads CASSWAGQNINQPQHF. The CDR3 region has the DNA TGTGCCAGCAGCTGGGCGGGACAGAACATAAATCAGCCCCAGCATTTT.

In this sample, this clonotype is medium-sized (0.01 to 0.1%). V gene TRBV7-8 combines with J gene TRBJ2-3; 8 bases align to TRBD2. CDR1 is SGHVS and CDR2 is FQNEAQ in the germline V gene. V gave up 3 bases and J gave up 1 base; unmatched junction bases: 9. There are 17 residues in the CDR3. Written as DNA, the CDR3 is TGTGCCAGCAGCTTCGAACGGGAGGGCCCTCGCACAGATACGCAGTATTTT. Protein: CASSFEREGPRTDTQYF.

V usage is TRBV28 and J usage is TRBJ1-2; D is ambiguous. In germline, CDR1 is MDHEN, CDR2 SYDVKM. This CDR3 has 16 residues. V shed 8 bases and J shed 2 bases, with 21 bases lying between them. CDR3 residues: CASWPAQFGVNYGYTF. CDR3 in DNA: TGTGCCAGCTGGCCAGCCCAATTTGGAGTGAACTATGGCTACACCTTC.

This clonotype showed up just a few times. This rearrangement joins TRBV5-1 to TRBJ2-6; TRBD1 matches 8 bases. The CDR3 has 17 residues. Unmatched junction bases numbered 7, after V lost 3 bases and J lost 2 bases. Germline assignment: CDR1 SGHRS and CDR2 YFSETQ. For the CDR3, the DNA is TGCGCCAGCAGCTACGGACAGGGACTTGCTGGGGCCAACGTCCTGACTTTC. Its protein product is CASSYGQGLAGANVLTF.

Judged by abundance, this clonotype is medium-sized (0.01 to 0.1%). The gene calls are TRBV7-3 and TRBJ2-7, with 9 bases matching TRBD1. V was clipped by 5 bases and J by 1 base; unmatched bases: 3. CDR1 and CDR2 from the germline V gene are SGHTA and FQGTGA. CDR3 length equals 14 residues. The CDR3 region is CASSPGTGSYEQYF. Here the CDR3 DNA reads TGTGCCAGCAGCCCCGGGACAGGGTCCTACGAGCAGTACTTC. The variable domain in full, with the rest retrieved from reference TRBV7-3 and TRBJ2-7, is GAGVSQTPSNKVTEKGKYVELRCDPISGHTALYWYRQSLGQGPEFLIYFQGTGAADDSGLPNDRFFAVRPEGSVSTLKIQRTERGDSAVYLCASSPGTGSYEQYFGPGTRLTVT.

This clonotype is termed medium-sized. The CDR3 loop is CASSKTSGGANTGELFF. CDR3 nucleotide sequence: TGTGCCAGCAGCAAGACTAGCGGGGGAGCGAACACCGGGGAGCTGTTTTTT. This chain links TRBV6-4 with TRBJ2-2; 12 nucleotides align to TRBD2. The germline gives CDR1 MRHNA, CDR2 SNTAGT. The junction had 5 bases not matched to a gene; V was cut back by 6 bases and J by 0 bases. This CDR3 contains 17 residues.

This clonotype is termed medium-sized. CDR3 protein: CASTHSGSLTDTQYF. CDR3 coding DNA: TGTGCCAGCACCCATAGCGGGAGTTTGACAGATACGCAGTATTTT. The gene calls are TRBV6-5 and TRBJ2-3, with 9 positions matching TRBD2. This CDR3 has 15 amino acids. V trimming: 7 bases; J trimming: 3 bases; junction bases outside the gene matches: 8. Per the germline V gene, CDR1 is MNHEY and CDR2 is SVGAGI.

This clonotype was detected a few times. This sequence joins TRBV7-9 and TRBJ2-1; possible D gene TRBD1, 5 bases. The ends were cut back, 3 bases at V and 7 bases at J, with 10 bases in the middle. The length of the CDR3 is 13 residues. Germline CDR1 and CDR2: SEHNR and FQNEAQ (reference sequence). As DNA, the CDR3 is TGTGCCAGCAGCTTGCCAGGGTGGAATGAGCAGTTCTTC. Residues: CASSLPGWNEQFF. Supplemented by reference TRBV7-9 and TRBJ2-1, the full variable domain reads DTGVSQNPRHKITKRGQNVTFRCDPISEHNRLYWYRQTLGQGPEFLTYFQNEAQLEKSRLLSDRFSAERPKGSFSTLEIQRTEQGDSAMYLCASSLPGWNEQFFGPGTRLTVL.

This clonotype was observed many times. J is TRBJ1-1 and V is TRBV13; 8 bases fit TRBD1. With V trimmed by 4 bases and J by 6 bases, 7 bases remained unmatched. The CDR3 has 14 residues. Germline-derived CDR1 and CDR2 are PRHDT and FYEKMQ (reference sequence). The CDR3 sequence is CASSSGQGGPEAFF. The DNA for the CDR3 is TGTGCCAGCAGCTCCGGACAGGGTGGGCCTGAAGCTTTCTTT.

CDR3 in DNA: TGTGCCAGCAGCCCTCACCAGGGGAATCAGCCCCAGCATTTT. It is translated as CASSPHQGNQPQHF. The rearrangement uses TRBV7-2 and TRBJ1-5; the D gene is possibly TRBD1 (6 bases). This CDR3 has 14 amino acids. V was trimmed by 5 bases and J by 4 bases, leaving 12 bases between them. In germline, CDR1 is SGHTA, CDR2 FQGNSA.

By frequency in the sample, this clonotype is medium-sized (0.01 to 0.1%). The CDR3 sequence is CASSSSRDGAYEQYF. For the CDR3, the DNA is TGTGCCAGCAGCTCTAGTAGGGACGGAGCCTACGAGCAGTACTTC. The V call is TRBV13, the J call TRBJ2-7; either TRBD1 or TRBD2 may fit D (5 bases each). The germline CDR1 and CDR2 sequences are PRHDT and FYEKMQ (reference sequence). Trimming pared 4 bases from V and 2 bases from J, leaving 15 bases between. This CDR3 is built from 15 residues.

This clonotype ranks as medium-sized (0.01 to 0.1%). The J gene is TRBJ1-5, the V gene TRBV28; the D is unclear. CDR3 length: 12 amino acids. Germline V gene data show CDR1 as MDHEN and CDR2 as SYDVKM. Trimming pared 3 bases from V and 4 bases from J, leaving 4 bases between. CDR3 DNA sequence: TGTGCCAGCAGTTTTGGAAATCAGCCCCAGCATTTT. Translation: CASSFGNQPQHF.

This clonotype is medium-sized within its sample. V gene TRBV7-2 combines with J gene TRBJ2-7, with TRBD2 matching over 7 bases. The CDR3 extends over 17 amino acids. The V gene's germline CDR1 is SGHTA and CDR2 FQGNSA. After removal of 4 bases from V and 0 bases from J, the junction contained 12 bases not matched to a gene. This CDR3 reads CASSSRDLAESSYEQYF. CDR3 in DNA: TGTGCCAGCAGCTCCAGAGACCTAGCGGAGAGCTCCTACGAGCAGTACTTC.

This clonotype is deemed medium-sized. V and J are TRBV6-5 and TRBJ2-7; 9 bases are shared with TRBD1. CDR3 length: 13 amino acids. The germline V gene encodes CDR1 MNHEY and CDR2 SVGAGI. V was clipped by 6 bases and J by 5 bases; unmatched bases: 5. For the CDR3, the DNA is TGTGCCAGCAGCCGACAGGGGGAGGACGAGCAGTACTTC. Protein: CASSRQGEDEQYF.

By share, this clonotype ranks as medium-sized. The V and J genes are TRBV7-9 and TRBJ2-1, with 15 bases identical to TRBD2. Germline assignment: CDR1 SEHNR and CDR2 FQNEAQ (reference sequence). The CDR3 is 17 amino acids. V lost 7 bases to trimming and J lost 8 bases; unmatched junction nucleotides: 12. The CDR3 nucleotides are TGTGCCAGCACCAAGCCGGGACTAGCGGGAGGTTTTGATGAGCAGTTCTTC. Its translation is CASTKPGLAGGFDEQFF.

By proportion, this clonotype is medium-sized. V gene TRBV5-1 combines with J gene TRBJ2-7; 12 bases line up with TRBD2. Germline lookup yields CDR1 SGHRS and CDR2 YFSETQ. V was pared by 0 bases and J by 6 bases, with 7 bases of the junction left unmatched. The CDR3 consists of 16 residues. CDR3 sequence reads: CASSLVPSGRAREQYF. CDR3 DNA: TGCGCCAGCAGCTTGGTCCCTAGCGGGAGGGCCCGCGAGCAGTACTTC.

This clonotype was counted at least ten times. The J gene is TRBJ1-1, the V gene TRBV10-3, with D possibly being TRBD1 (5 bases). The CDR3 totals 14 residues. Looked up from germline, CDR1 is ENHRY and CDR2 is SYGVKD. The germline V and J ends were trimmed by 11 bases and 6 bases, with 22 bases remaining between them. The CDR3 reads CASGNSRDLAEAFF. DNA of the CDR3: TGTGCCTCAGGCAACAGCAGGGATTTGGCTGAAGCTTTCTTT.

This clonotype is medium-sized in the sample. The chain employs TRBV15 and TRBJ1-5; D not certain. This CDR3 spans 12 amino acids. Germline loops: CDR1 LNHNV, CDR2 YYDKDF (reference sequence). V dropped 0 bases and J dropped 5 bases, with 2 bases sitting between them. DNA of the CDR3: TGTGCCACCAGCAGAGAGTATCAGCCCCAGCATTTT. Its translation: CATSREYQPQHF. Full variable domain (missing parts from reference TRBV15 and TRBJ1-5): DAMVIQNPRYQVTQFGKPVTLSCSQTLNHNVMYWYQQKSSQAPKLLFHYYDKDFNNEADTPDNFQSRRPNTSFCFLDIRSPGLGDTAMYLCATSREYQPQHFGDGTRLSIL.

This clonotype was counted ten times or more. V usage is TRBV19 and J usage is TRBJ1-2; 8 nucleotides match TRBD1. The CDR3 covers 13 residues. V lost 10 bases, J lost 7 bases, and 11 bases stayed unmatched. CDR1 and CDR2 (germline): LNHDA, SQIVND (reference sequence). The CDR3 reads CATTTDRGIGYTF. The DNA of the CDR3 is TGTGCCACCACGACTGACAGGGGAATTGGCTACACCTTC.

By frequency in the sample, this clonotype is medium-sized. This rearrangement joins TRBV4-2 to TRBJ2-7; 9 bases map to TRBD2. J was trimmed by 0 bases and V by 4 bases; bases with no gene match: 4. From germline, CDR1 is LGHNA and CDR2 YNFKEQ. CDR3 size: 15 residues. Here the CDR3 reads CASSLYSGSSYEQYF. The CDR3 nucleotides read TGTGCCAGCAGCCTATATAGCGGGAGCTCCTACGAGCAGTACTTC.

By frequency in the sample, this clonotype is medium-sized (0.01 to 0.1%). V is TRBV7-9 and J is TRBJ2-5, with a possible D match to TRBD1 (7 bases). V was clipped by 4 bases and J by 6 bases, with 15 bases between them. The CDR3 totals 14 residues. CDR1 and CDR2 from the germline V gene are SEHNR and FQNEAQ (reference sequence). DNA for the CDR3: TGTGCCAGCAGCTCCGTGGCAGGGGGGAAGACCCAGTACTTC. This encodes CASSSVAGGKTQYF.

Ten or more counts support this clonotype. This chain uses TRBV28 with TRBJ1-1; D ambiguous. The CDR3 consists of 15 residues. V gave up 6 bases and J gave up 7 bases, with 21 bases separating them. CDR1 and CDR2 from the germline V gene are MDHEN and SYDVKM. This chain's CDR3 is CASSPRMTLKIEAFF. For the CDR3, the DNA is TGTGCCAGCAGCCCCCGAATGACCCTAAAGATTGAAGCTTTCTTT. Complete variable domain (other parts from reference TRBV28 and TRBJ1-1): DVKVTQSSRYLVKRTGEKVFLECVQDMDHENMFWYRQDPGLGLRLIYFSYDVKMKEKGDIPEGYSVSREKKERFSLILESASTNQTSMYLCASSPRMTLKIEAFFGQGTRLTVV.

This clonotype is medium-sized (0.01 to 0.1%). V gene TRBV6-4 combines with J gene TRBJ1-1, with D unresolved. This CDR3 is 13 amino acids long. Trimming removed 3 bases at V and 0 bases at J, with 5 bases between. The germline V gene encodes CDR1 MRHNA and CDR2 SNTAGT. DNA of the CDR3: TGTGCCAGCAGTGAGGACCTGAACACTGAAGCTTTCTTT. Translating gives CASSEDLNTEAFF.

The V gene is TRBV5-1, the J gene TRBJ2-2; 11 bases agree with TRBD2. The germline V gene encodes CDR1 SGHRS and CDR2 YFSETQ. The J segment lost 3 bases and the V segment lost 4 bases, leaving 2 bases of the junction unmatched. The length of the CDR3 is 15 residues. Here the CDR3 reads CASSLGLADTGELFF. For the CDR3, the DNA is TGCGCCAGCAGCCTGGGACTAGCGGACACCGGGGAGCTGTTTTTT.

This clonotype was counted many times. The rearrangement uses TRBV20-1 and TRBJ1-5, with 8 bases matching TRBD1. The CDR3 length is 15 residues. CDR1 is DFQATT and CDR2 is SNEGSKA in the germline V gene (reference sequence). V lost 1 base to trimming and J lost 4 bases; unmatched junction nucleotides: 6. The CDR3 loop is CSARAADRENQPQHF. In nucleotides, the CDR3 is TGCAGTGCTAGAGCGGCGGACAGGGAGAATCAGCCCCAGCATTTT.

In its sample, this clonotype was seen a few times. The rearrangement joins TRBV12-3 or TRBV12-4 to TRBJ2-7; 7 bases map to TRBD1. This CDR3 is built from 14 residues. Losses at the gene ends were 3 bases for V and 5 bases for J; bases not matched to a gene: 7. CDR3 residues: CASSFRQGVHEQYF. The CDR3 DNA sequence: TGTGCCAGCAGTTTCCGGCAGGGGGTCCACGAGCAGTACTTC.

Relative to its sample, this clonotype is medium-sized. V gene TRBV19 combines with J gene TRBJ2-1; either TRBD1 or TRBD2 may fit D (5 bases each). In germline, CDR1 is LNHDA, CDR2 SQIVND (reference sequence). Deletions cut 0 bases from V and 3 bases from J, with 15 bases between. The CDR3 extends over 17 amino acids. CDR3 amino acids: CASSIDTGIGGYNEQFF. The CDR3 DNA reads as TGTGCCAGTAGTATAGATACAGGAATTGGGGGCTACAATGAGCAGTTCTTC.